The clone carrying this T cell receptor beta chain appeared many times. Its antigen is not identified. This related bone marrow graft donor gave peripheral blood on the day of marrow donation. This entry comes from a study of T cells after posttransplantation cyclophosphamide. General study points: TRB clonality was highly associated with recipient CMV seropositivity and reactivation. Donor-recipient repertoire similarity was low at 1-2 months, rising over year one. Skin or GI-infiltrating T cells shared few TRB sequences with blood.

CDR3 length: 15 amino acids. Germline trimming cut 6 bases from V and 4 bases from J; bases unmatched to any gene: 11. Germline V gene data show CDR1 as SEHNR and CDR2 as FQNEAQ (reference sequence). The table came from immunoSEQ multiplex PCR; TCRdb's copy has only in-frame clones and leaves some out. The specimen has about 38,000 clones, none found just once. This TCR came from a man aged 45-65 years in good health, CMV-negative, and a related stem cell transplant donor. What was sequenced was PBMCs. The chain employs TRBV7-9 and TRBJ2-7, with 8 bases fitting TRBD1. The CDR3 DNA reads TGTGCCAGCAGTCGATTGGGGGACAGGTCTTACGAGCAGTACTTC. This translates into CASSRLGDRSYEQYF.